This T cell receptor beta chain was observed in a study of CD8+CD57+ T cells in acquired aplastic anemia (dated by TCRdb to between 2018 and 2020). A note on the overall study: DNA extracted from sorted CD4+ and CD8+ cells had a mean of approximately 3 ug, with a range of roughly 0.2 to 30 ug. CD8+CD57+ expansion was defined as a frequency above the mean frequency observed in healthy subjects.

Flow cytometry had shown CD8+CD57+ cell expansion in the patients selected for sequencing. Severe acquired aplastic anemia was diagnosed in all patients according to International Study of Aplastic Anemia and Agranulocytosis and Camitta criteria. Patients had received no therapy at the time of blood sampling. TCR repertoires of sorted CD4+ and CD8+ blood T cells from severe aplastic anemia patients and healthy subjects were deep-sequenced in the study. Patients were enrolled in the USA under clinicaltrials.gov protocols 00001620, 01623167, 00001397, 00071045, 00081523 and 00961064. Ficoll-Paque density gradient centrifugation was used to isolate peripheral blood mononuclear cells. Before DNA was extracted, CD4+ and CD8+ T cells were sorted using either FACS or magnetic beads. The CDR3 starts with the cysteine, ends with the phenylalanine, and has 13 residues. The CDR3 DNA has 39 bases and is translated from base 1. V drops 5 bases and J drops 8 bases, leaving 15 bases in between. Via the germline V gene, CDR1 is SGHDN and CDR2 FVKESK.

Details on this clonotype: It has no known antigen specificity. The input lacks base qualities; no much larger clone sits a single base away.

Overall results and qualifications from the work: Roughly 30 CD8+ CDR3 sequences were found to be shared between patients and controls, but these sequences appeared to be highly expressed in patients and within the immunodominant clones of the patients. Between patients and healthy controls, no significant difference in CD8+ Simpson's diversity was found (P=0.060).

Genomic DNA was used as template for profiling of TCR beta VDJ combinations and CDR3 sequences. An Illumina HiSeq 2000 was used for TCR repertoire sequencing. As for the original processing: Repertoire assessment relied on Simpson's diversity index, CDR3 size and DJ length profiles, and TRBV/TRBJ rearrangement plots. The most abundant DNA sequence in the deep sequencing data was defined as the immunodominant clone. CDR3 amino acid sequences were screened for sharing across subjects and were compared with published repertoires and the VDJdb database. TCRdb cleaned the public reads at Q25 with fastp, built clones with MiXCR and kept in-frame beta chains. All rows with the same CDR3 protein become a single entry with the most common DNA and genes. These V and J calls are TCRdb output, not the study's own analysis. The sample table records fewer than 300,000 distinct CDR3 sequences; 70% to 85% of these occur just once. Of the sample, about two fifths is held by the ten largest clones.

Sequencing was carried out using sorted CD4+, CD8+, or CD8+CD57+ T cells (not recorded which) from PBMCs. The clonotype originates from a human donor with aplastic anemia. This sequence uses TRBV14 and TRBJ1-2; a confident D gene designation cannot be given. The CDR3 sequence is CASSTDEAGGYTF. The DNA reads as follows: TGTGCCAGCAGCACCGACGAGGCCGGGGGCTACACCTTC.